Each of the 12 T cell receptor beta chains below was sequenced from the same sample in a study of blood T cell repertoires in COVID-19. Generated by immunoSEQ multiplex PCR, the TCRdb table keeps only in-frame clones and is missing some. The sample has about 250,000 clones, around 82% seen once. The sequenced material came from peripheral blood. These receptors originate from a woman older than 75 with active or convalescent COVID-19.

The J gene is TRBJ2-7, the V gene TRBV6-4; 7 nucleotides align to TRBD1. CDR3 size: 14 residues. V trimming: 6 bases; J trimming: 7 bases; junction bases outside the gene matches: 12. Germline V gives CDR1 MRHNA, CDR2 SNTAGT. The CDR3 loop is CASSMNRGREEQYF. As DNA, the CDR3 is TGTGCCAGCAGCATGAACAGGGGCCGCGAGGAGCAGTACTTC.

This rearrangement joins TRBV5-4 to TRBJ2-3; TRBD2 agrees at 13 bases. J gave up 1 base and V 4 bases, and 3 bases lay outside the gene matches. Germline CDR1 reads SGHNT; CDR2 reads YYREEE (reference sequence). The CDR3 is 16 residues long. This CDR3 is CASSITSGGGTDTQYF. In DNA, the CDR3 is TGTGCCAGCAGCATAACTAGCGGGGGGGGCACAGATACGCAGTATTTT.

The chain uses TRBV28 and TRBJ1-2; 8 nucleotides align to TRBD1. V was clipped by 5 bases and J by 5 bases; unmatched bases: 10. In germline, CDR1 is MDHEN, CDR2 SYDVKM. The CDR3 sequence is 15 residues long. This CDR3 reads CASSPPFGQGYGYTF. Here the CDR3 DNA reads TGTGCCAGCAGTCCGCCTTTCGGACAGGGATATGGCTACACCTTC.

This clone came up once. The chain carries TRBV19 and TRBJ2-2, with D tentatively TRBD2 (5 bases). In germline, CDR1 is LNHDA, CDR2 SQIVND (reference sequence). V lost 4 bases and J lost 0, with 12 bases in between. CDR3 length: 16 residues. The CDR3 here is CASSKVEAPNTGELFF. The CDR3 nucleotides read TGTGCCAGTAGTAAGGTGGAGGCACCGAACACCGGGGAGCTGTTTTTT. The variable domain in full, completed from reference TRBV19 and TRBJ2-2, reads DGGITQSPKYLFRKEGQNVTLSCEQNLNHDAMYWYRQDPGQGLRLIYYSQIVNDFQKGDIAEGYSVSREKKESFPLTVTSAQKNPTAFYLCASSKVEAPNTGELFFGEGSRLTVL.

This rearrangement joins TRBV6-1 to TRBJ1-2; D is undetermined. The V and J ends lost 1 base and 8 bases respectively, with 23 bases between them. This CDR3 has 17 residues. Germline assignment: CDR1 MNHNS and CDR2 SASEGT. The CDR3 loop is CASSEEFRSYGGMGYTF. In nucleotides, the CDR3 is TGTGCCAGCAGTGAAGAGTTTCGTAGTTACGGAGGGATGGGCTACACCTTC.

This chain uses TRBV2 with TRBJ2-1, with D possibly matching TRBD2 (6 bases). V was trimmed by 5 bases and J by 0 bases, leaving 11 bases between them. Germline V lookup: CDR1 SNHLY, CDR2 FYNNEI. CDR3 size: 15 residues. In DNA, the CDR3 is TGTGCCAGCAGTTACGGGAGCTACTCCTACAATGAGCAGTTCTTC. Translation: CASSYGSYSYNEQFF.

The rearrangement links TRBV28 to TRBJ2-1, with 7 bases lining up with TRBD1. There are 15 residues in the CDR3. Germline trimming cut 1 base from V and 1 base from J; bases unmatched to any gene: 1. CDR1 and CDR2 (germline): MDHEN, SYDVKM. This CDR3 reads CASSLSTGSYNEQFF. As DNA, the CDR3 is TGTGCCAGCAGTTTATCGACAGGGTCCTACAATGAGCAGTTCTTC.

The J gene is TRBJ2-1, the V gene TRBV29-1, with 7 bases lining up with TRBD1. V shed 3 bases, J shed 2 bases, and the junction held 4 bases outside the gene matches. This CDR3 contains 14 residues. In germline, CDR1 is SQVTM, CDR2 ANQGSEA. CDR3 in DNA: TGCAGCGTTGAGCGAGACAGGGCCTACAATGAGCAGTTCTTC. It is translated as CSVERDRAYNEQFF.

This clone was recorded only once. J is TRBJ2-3 and V is TRBV5-1; 12 bases map to TRBD2. The CDR3 is 19 amino acids. V trimming: 2 bases; J trimming: 1 base; junction bases outside the gene matches: 11. Germline V gives CDR1 SGHRS, CDR2 YFSETQ. CDR3 sequence reads: CASSFSPGLAGPGTDTQYF. The CDR3 nucleotides are TGCGCCAGCAGCTTCTCTCCGGGACTAGCGGGTCCAGGCACAGATACGCAGTATTTT.

This clone was picked up a small number of times. V is TRBV7-2 and J is TRBJ1-6, with unresolved D. CDR3 length equals 18 residues. Germline V lookup: CDR1 SGHTA, CDR2 FQGNSA. Trimming stripped 5 bases from V and 1 base from J, with 18 bases between. In DNA form, the CDR3 reads TGTGCCAGCAGCCCTTCATACATGGGAGCTTCCTATAATTCACCCCTCCACTTT. Protein: CASSPSYMGASYNSPLHF.

The chain links TRBV3-1 (or the pseudogene TRBV3-2) to TRBJ2-1; 7 bases line up with TRBD2. CDR1 LGHDT and CDR2 YNNKEL come from the germline V gene (reference sequence). Unmatched junction bases numbered 16, after V lost 4 bases and J lost 10 bases. This CDR3 spans 16 amino acids. CDR3 DNA sequence: TGTGCCAGCAGCCTCTGGTCGGGGGGTCGCCTGCCGGAGCAGTTCTTC. Translated: CASSLWSGGRLPEQFF.

The chain employs TRBV4-1 and TRBJ2-3; 8 bases match TRBD2. This CDR3 spans 15 amino acids. Germline assignment: CDR1 MGHRA and CDR2 YSYEKL. V lost 4 bases, J lost 5 bases, and 8 bases stayed unmatched. In DNA form, the CDR3 reads TGCGCCAGCAGCCCCGCGGGGGGAGGTGGAGATACGCAGTATTTT. Amino acid sequence: CASSPAGGGGDTQYF.